This T cell receptor beta chain was retrieved from a study of PD-L1 blockade in urothelial cancer. Study details: Patients arrived having already received 0 to 3 prior chemotherapy regimens. Blood was subjected to analysis at 3 weeks (second dose) and 6 weeks following treatment start.

Clones were read by immunoSEQ multiplex PCR, and TCRdb kept only the in-frame ones, dropping some. The sample contains some 45,000 clones, 80% of which appear only once. The CDR3 contains 15 residues. The V end was cut by 11 bases, the J end by 0 bases, with 18 bases between. Germline CDR1 is MNHNS and CDR2 is SASEGT. Described time point: pretreatment peripheral blood. This material consisted of PBMCs, taken around atezolizumab (anti-PD-L1) treatment. The TCR comes from a man aged 55 to 70 with urothelial cancer. V and J are TRBV6-1 and TRBJ2-3; D possibly corresponds to TRBD1 (6 bases). CDR3 amino acids: CAGGRTFASTDTQYF. Here the CDR3 DNA reads TGTGCCGGGGGCCGGACATTTGCTAGCACAGATACGCAGTATTTT.